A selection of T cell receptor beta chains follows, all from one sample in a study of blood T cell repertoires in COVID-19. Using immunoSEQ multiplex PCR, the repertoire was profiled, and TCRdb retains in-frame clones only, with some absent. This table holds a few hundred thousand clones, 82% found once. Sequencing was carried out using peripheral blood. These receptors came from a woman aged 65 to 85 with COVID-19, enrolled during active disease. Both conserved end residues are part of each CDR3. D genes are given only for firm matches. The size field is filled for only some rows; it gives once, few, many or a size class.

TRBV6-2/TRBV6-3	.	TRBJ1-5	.	TGTGCCAGCAACCCAGGAGGGGCTAGGTATCAGCCCCAGCATTTT	CASNPGGARYQPQHF
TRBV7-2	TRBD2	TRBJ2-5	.	TGTGCCAGCAGCGAGGGACTAACGAGGGAGACCCAGTACTTC	CASSEGLTRETQYF
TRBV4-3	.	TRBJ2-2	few	TGCGCCAGCAGCCAATTCCGGGAGTGGTACACCGGGGAGCTGTTTTTT	CASSQFREWYTGELFF
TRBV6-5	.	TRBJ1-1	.	TGTGCCAGCAGTTGGGCAGGGAACACTGAAGCTTTCTTT	CASSWAGNTEAFF
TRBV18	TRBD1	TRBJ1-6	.	TGTGCCAGCTCTGACCAGGAGAGCAGGGGGAATTCACCCCTCCACTTT	CASSDQESRGNSPLHF
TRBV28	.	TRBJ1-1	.	TGTGCCAGCAGTTTCCCAGGATACACTGAAGCTTTCTTT	CASSFPGYTEAFF
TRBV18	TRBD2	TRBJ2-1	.	TGTGCCAGCTCCCCGGGACTAGCAAACAATGAGCAGTTCTTC	CASSPGLANNEQFF
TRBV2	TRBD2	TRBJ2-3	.	TGTGCCAGCAGCCCCGGGACTATGACAGATACGCAGTATTTT	CASSPGTMTDTQYF
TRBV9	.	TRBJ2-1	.	TGTGCCAGCAGCGTGGACAGAAGTGAGCAGTTCTTC	CASSVDRSEQFF
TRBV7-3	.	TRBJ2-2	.	TGTGCCAGCAGCCTGAACACCGGGGAGCTGTTTTTT	CASSLNTGELFF
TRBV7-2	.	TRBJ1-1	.	TGTGCCAGCAGGCTGGCCATGAACACTGAAGCTTTCTTT	CASRLAMNTEAFF
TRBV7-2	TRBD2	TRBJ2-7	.	TGTGCCAGCAGCTTAGATAGTCTAGCGGGCGCGGGGCAGTACTTC	CASSLDSLAGAGQYF
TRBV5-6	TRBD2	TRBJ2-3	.	TGTGCCAGCAGCCCAGCCTGGACTAGCGGTTTGGATACGCAGTATTTT	CASSPAWTSGLDTQYF
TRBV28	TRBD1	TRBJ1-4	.	TGTGCCAGCAGTTTTACAGGGGTCAATGAAAAACTGTTTTTT	CASSFTGVNEKLFF
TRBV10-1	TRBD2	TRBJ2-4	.	TGCGCCAGCGCCATTCGGGAGGAGGTCCGAAACATTCAGTACTTC	CASAIREEVRNIQYF
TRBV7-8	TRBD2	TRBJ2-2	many	TGTGCCAGCAGCGCTGGACTAGCGGGAGATGTCACCGGGGAGCTGTTTTTT	CASSAGLAGDVTGELFF
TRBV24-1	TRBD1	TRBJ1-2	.	TGTGCCACCAGTGATTCCCGACAGGGGGCGCGAGGCTACACCTTC	CATSDSRQGARGYTF
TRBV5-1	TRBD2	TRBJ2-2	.	TGCGCCAGCAGCCCCAGACTAGCGGAGAGCACCGGGGAGCTGTTTTTT	CASSPRLAESTGELFF
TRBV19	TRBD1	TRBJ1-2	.	TGTGCCAGTAGTGACAGGGCTAACTATGGCTACACCTTC	CASSDRANYGYTF
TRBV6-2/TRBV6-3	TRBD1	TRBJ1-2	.	TGTGCCAGCAGTGCACCGGGACAGGGGGCGACCGGCTACACCTTC	CASSAPGQGATGYTF
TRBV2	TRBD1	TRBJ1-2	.	TGTGCCAGCGACAGGGAGGCCGATGGCTACACCTTC	CASDREADGYTF
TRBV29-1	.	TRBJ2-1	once	TGCAGCGTTGGAAACAGCTACAATGAGCAGTTCTTC	CSVGNSYNEQFF
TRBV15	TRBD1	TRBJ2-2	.	TGTGCCACCAGCAGAGGACAGGGGGCGGTCGGGGAGCTGTTTTTT	CATSRGQGAVGELFF
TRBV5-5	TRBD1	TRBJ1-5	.	TGTGCCAGCAGCTTGTACCCCAATCGACAGGGGGGAGGGCAGCCCCAGCATTTT	CASSLYPNRQGGGQPQHF
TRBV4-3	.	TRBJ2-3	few	TGCGCCAGCAGCCAAGAATGGGACTCCGTAAGCACAGATACGCAGTATTTT	CASSQEWDSVSTDTQYF
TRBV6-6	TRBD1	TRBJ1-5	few	TGTGCCAGCAGTCCGGACAGGGTAAGAAGGGGCAATCAGCCCCAGCATTTT	CASSPDRVRRGNQPQHF
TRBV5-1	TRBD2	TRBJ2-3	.	TGCGCCAGCAGCTTGGAGGGTACTAGCGGGACCACAGATACGCAGTATTTT	CASSLEGTSGTTDTQYF
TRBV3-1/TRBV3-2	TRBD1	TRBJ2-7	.	TGTGCCAGCAGCCAGACAGGGGGCGAGCAGTACTTC	CASSQTGGEQYF
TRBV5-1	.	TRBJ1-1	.	TGCGCCAGCAGCTTCTCAGGGCGGACTGAAGCTTTCTTT	CASSFSGRTEAFF
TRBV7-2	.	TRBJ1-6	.	TGTGCCAGCAGCTTCCCGGGAGGGATTTCACCCCTCCACTTT	CASSFPGGISPLHF
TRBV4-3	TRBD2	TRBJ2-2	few	TGCGCCAGCAGCCAAGCGGGCACCGGGACTAGCGAGCTTTACACCGGGGAGCTGTTTTTT	CASSQAGTGTSELYTGELFF
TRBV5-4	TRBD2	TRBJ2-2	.	TGTGCCAGCAGCAGGGGGGAATTGGCGGGAGGTCTGCCCGGGGAGCTGTTTTTT	CASSRGELAGGLPGELFF
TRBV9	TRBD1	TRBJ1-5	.	TGTGCCAGCAGCGTTGGACAGGGGGCGCATCAGCCCCAGCATTTT	CASSVGQGAHQPQHF
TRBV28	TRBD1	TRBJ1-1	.	TGTGCCAGCAGTTTACCTCTTAAGACAGGGACCATGAACACTGAAGCTTTCTTT	CASSLPLKTGTMNTEAFF
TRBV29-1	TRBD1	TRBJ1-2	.	TGCAGCGTTGACCGACAGGGCGGCTATGGCTACACCTTC	CSVDRQGGYGYTF
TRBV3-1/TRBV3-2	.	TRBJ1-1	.	TGTGCCAGCAGCCAAGCCGGACAGCCGAACACTGAAGCTTTCTTT	CASSQAGQPNTEAFF
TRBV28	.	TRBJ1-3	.	TGTGCCAGCAGTCTCCTGACAGTCTCTGGAAACACCATATATTTT	CASSLLTVSGNTIYF
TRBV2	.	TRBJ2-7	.	TGTGCCAGCAAAGGTTCAGGCTACGAGCAGTACTTC	CASKGSGYEQYF
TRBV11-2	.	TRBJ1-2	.	TGTGCCAGCAGCTTTAGTTACGGTAATGGCTACACCTTC	CASSFSYGNGYTF
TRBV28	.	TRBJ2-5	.	TGTGCCAGCAGTCTCGCTGGGAGGGAGACCCAGTACTTC	CASSLAGRETQYF
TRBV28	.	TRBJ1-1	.	TGTGCCAGCAGTCAGGCACGAGGACAGAACACTGAAGCTTTCTTT	CASSQARGQNTEAFF
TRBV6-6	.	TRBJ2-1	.	TGTGCCAGCAGTTCCGCCGGACTTTACAATGAGCAGTTCTTC	CASSSAGLYNEQFF
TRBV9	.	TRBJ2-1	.	TGTGCCAGCAGTCTCAGGTCGGGGAGAGGATCCTACAATGAGCAGTTCTTC	CASSLRSGRGSYNEQFF
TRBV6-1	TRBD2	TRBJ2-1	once	TGTGCCAGCAGTGAACCGGGCGGGAGCGGCAATGAGCAGTTCTTC	CASSEPGGSGNEQFF
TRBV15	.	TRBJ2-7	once	TGTGCCACCAGCAGAGATCTCCCGGGTGCCTACGAGCAGTACTTC	CATSRDLPGAYEQYF